The rows below give T cell receptor beta chains drawn from one sample of a study of control samples from healthy donors and cancer patients. Profiling relied on immunoSEQ multiplex PCR, and the TCRdb table lists in-frame clones only, not all of them. The sample carries about 85,000 clones, around nine tenths recorded once. Sequencing used blood. The receptors stem from a man aged 50 to 59 in good health. CDR3s include the opening cysteine and the closing phenylalanine or tryptophan. D genes are given only for firm matches. Clone size is not always given. Where it is, it says once, few, many or a class for expanded clones.

j_call	v_call	clone_size	d_call	cdr3_nt	cdr3_aa
TRBJ1-2	TRBV5-1	NA	NA	TGCGCCAGCAGCCTCACAGTTGACGACTATGGCTACACCTTC	CASSLTVDDYGYTF
TRBJ1-1	TRBV3-1/TRBV3-2	NA	NA	TGTGCCAGCAGCCAAGCCGGTCGGGGCACTGAAGCTTTCTTT	CASSQAGRGTEAFF
TRBJ2-1	TRBV6-1	NA	NA	TGTGCCAGCAGTGAATATGGGCAGCCCTACAATGAGCAGTTCTTC	CASSEYGQPYNEQFF
TRBJ1-3	TRBV19	NA	NA	TGTGCCAGTAGTATAGAGCTGGGGGGAAATGGAAACACCATATATTTT	CASSIELGGNGNTIYF
TRBJ1-5	TRBV7-2	NA	NA	TGTGCCAGCAGCTTCACCAGGGATCAGCCCCAGCATTTT	CASSFTRDQPQHF
TRBJ1-1	TRBV28	NA	NA	TGTGCCAGCAGTTTAGGGTTGGTGGGCACTGAAGCTTTCTTT	CASSLGLVGTEAFF
TRBJ1-6	TRBV19	NA	NA	TGTGCCAGTAGTATGGGGGCATGGACCAAGGATTCACCCCTCCACTTT	CASSMGAWTKDSPLHF
TRBJ2-4	TRBV15	NA	NA	TGTGCCACCAGCAGAGCAGTCCCCGCAGGGTCGAGCATTCAGTACTTC	CATSRAVPAGSSIQYF
TRBJ1-1	TRBV4-1	once	NA	TGCGCCAGCAGCCCAGGGTACACTGAAGCTTTCTTT	CASSPGYTEAFF
TRBJ2-3	TRBV6-1	NA	TRBD2	TGTGCCAGCAGTGAAGCCCATCTCGAGACTAGCGGAGATACGCAGTATTTT	CASSEAHLETSGDTQYF
TRBJ2-1	TRBV5-1	NA	NA	TGCGCCAGCAGCAACCGGCCGAATGAGCAGTTCTTC	CASSNRPNEQFF
TRBJ1-5	TRBV18	few	NA	TGTGCCAGCTCACTCGGACGGTCCAATCAGCCCCAGCATTTT	CASSLGRSNQPQHF
TRBJ2-7	TRBV5-8	NA	NA	TGTGCCAGCAGCTATTCGGGGTACGAGCAGTACTTC	CASSYSGYEQYF
TRBJ2-1	TRBV13	NA	NA	TGTGCCAGCGGTCGCAACAATGAGCAGTTCTTC	CASGRNNEQFF
TRBJ2-2	TRBV11-2	NA	NA	TGTGCCAGCAGCTTTGTCGGGGCCGGGGAGCTGTTTTTT	CASSFVGAGELFF
TRBJ2-2	TRBV6-5	NA	NA	TGTGCCAGCAGTAAGACGACCGGGGAGCTGTTTTTT	CASSKTTGELFF
TRBJ2-7	TRBV5-5	NA	NA	TGTGCCAGCAGCTTGGGGGGCAATCCCGAGCAGTACTTC	CASSLGGNPEQYF
TRBJ1-2	TRBV28	NA	NA	TGTGCCAGCAGTTGGGGGGGCTTCTATGGCTACACCTTC	CASSWGGFYGYTF